This T cell receptor (beta chain) came from a study of T cell responses to AZD1222 COVID-19 vaccine. Profiling relied on immunoSEQ multiplex PCR, and the TCRdb table lists in-frame clones only, not all of them. The sample carries over 120,000 clones, approximately 85% recorded once. Study-level results: Spike-specific TCR repertoires showed rising breadth and depth after two AZD1222 doses. Mapped onto spike, vaccine-associated CD4 TCRs spanned it and were dominant at 160-218 and 743-854. Females made up more of the donors, who were largely white British, and clonal diversity may have come out too low.

About this clone: Its target is unknown.

Trimming cost V 2 bases and J 5 bases, with 13 bases left between them. The CDR3 is made up of 14 amino acids. Germline loops: CDR1 SGHRS, CDR2 YFSETQ. The chain couples TRBV5-1 to TRBJ2-5; D may be TRBD1 or TRBD2 (5 bases each). The input for sequencing was peripheral blood, taken on day 0 of AZD1222 vaccination. This TCR came from an adult in good health. The CDR3 spells CASSFGQGAETQYF. The CDR3 bases are TGCGCCAGCAGCTTCGGTCAGGGAGCGGAGACCCAGTACTTC. The full variable domain, its missing parts supplied by reference TRBV5-1 and TRBJ2-5, is KAGVTQTPRYLIKTRGQQVTLSCSPISGHRSVSWYQQTPGQGLQFLFEYFSETQRNKGNFPGRFSGRQFSNSRSEMNVSTLELGDSALYLCASSFGQGAETQYFGPGTRLLVL.